The rows below give T cell receptor beta chains drawn from one sample of a study of control samples from healthy donors and cancer patients. Measured with immunoSEQ multiplex PCR; TCRdb has only the in-frame clones, and not every one. Of roughly 88,000 clones listed, 91% are singletons. Sequencing was carried out using blood. The receptors derive from a man aged 45-60 years in good health. The CDR3 runs from the conserved cysteine through the conserved F or W.

J gene | V gene | CDR3 protein
TRBJ1-2 | TRBV30 | CAWSVRLGNYGYTF
TRBJ1-5 | TRBV2 | CASSGRLNNQPQHF
TRBJ1-2 | TRBV24-1 | CATSDPTGGGGGYTF
TRBJ2-1 | TRBV5-4 | CASSPGTSYNEQFF
TRBJ2-1 | TRBV5-8 | CASSSGLAHNEQFF
TRBJ1-5 | TRBV6-5 | CASSAGAGRGQPQHF
TRBJ1-3 | TRBV6-1 | CASSEGWGFYPGNTIYF
TRBJ2-7 | TRBV7-2 | CASSLLAEQYF
TRBJ2-1 | TRBV18 | CASSPLTNSRGNEQFF
TRBJ2-7 | TRBV6-2/TRBV6-3 | CASGSPTYEQYF
TRBJ1-1 | TRBV10-3 | CAISVGQEDTEAFF
TRBJ1-1 | TRBV11-2 | CASSLGLRNTEAFF
TRBJ2-3 | TRBV11-2 | CASSLEANTDTQYF
TRBJ2-3 | TRBV7-6 | CASSMGHLSTDTQYF
TRBJ2-7 | TRBV19 | CASSYQGGYEQYF
TRBJ1-4 | TRBV18 | CASSRAGGEREKLFF
TRBJ1-4 | TRBV29-1 | CSVEAGWNEKLFF
TRBJ2-3 | TRBV2 | CASQGGVGTDTQYF
TRBJ1-3 | TRBV29-1 | CSVAGTGTGNTIYF
TRBJ1-2 | TRBV5-6 | CASSLEVGRGNYGYTF
TRBJ2-1 | TRBV12-3/TRBV12-4 | CASSLWGGEQFF
- | TRBV7-9 | CASSLAHEQFF
TRBJ1-5 | TRBV27 | CASGRQPQHF
TRBJ2-7 | TRBV29-1 | CSVGTHYEQYF
TRBJ2-7 | TRBV7-8 | CASSLFAGSPYEQYF
TRBJ2-2 | TRBV7-9 | CASSLTSANTGELFF
TRBJ1-2 | TRBV6-6 | CASSYDRDYGYTF
TRBJ1-1 | TRBV6-5 | CASSYSNRGSTEAFF
TRBJ1-1 | TRBV7-9 | CASSAGGTLNTEAFF
TRBJ1-1 | TRBV6-2/TRBV6-3 | CASSYSPHGTEAFF
TRBJ1-4 | TRBV15 | CATSTGETTNEKLFF
TRBJ1-2 | TRBV2 | CASSEGQGNYGYTF
TRBJ1-4 | TRBV6-4 | CARSLGEEKLFF
TRBJ1-1 | TRBV2 | CASRGLQGAGTEAFF
TRBJ1-1 | TRBV7-9 | CASSLGDEAFF
TRBJ2-5 | TRBV7-9 | CASSESGTSGGETQYF
TRBJ1-4 | TRBV29-1 | CSVLGHNEKLFF
TRBJ1-2 | TRBV4-2 | CASSQEVGNYGYTF
TRBJ1-1 | TRBV27 | CASSLSGRRGTEAFF
TRBJ1-5 | TRBV30 | CAWGLNNQPQHF
TRBJ2-3 | TRBV6-4 | CASSDRATTDTQYF
TRBJ1-5 | TRBV9 | CASSVGGEGRQPQHF
TRBJ1-6 | TRBV7-9 | CASSSDGPF
TRBJ2-7 | TRBV9 | CASSVETGLYYEQYF
TRBJ2-7 | TRBV10-2 | CASSGSSYEQYF
TRBJ2-5 | TRBV11-2 | CASSSVGAGVQETQYF
TRBJ1-2 | TRBV3-1/TRBV3-2 | CASSPGQGRSGYTF
TRBJ1-2 | TRBV24-1 | CATRDRFGGYTF
TRBJ1-5 | TRBV2 | CASSSRGNQPQHF
TRBJ2-1 | TRBV4-2 | CASSPQRGTYNEQFF
TRBJ1-5 | TRBV18 | CASSPPGQGNQPQHF
TRBJ1-4 | TRBV3-1/TRBV3-2 | CASSLQGEKLFF
TRBJ2-2 | TRBV14 | CASSRDSNTGELFF